This TCR beta chain comes out of a study of blood T cell repertoires in COVID-19. Study context: The United States, Italy and Spain provided the acute and convalescent COVID-19 samples. T cells, B-cell-depleted T cells, or PBMCs supplied cDNA or gDNA.

The CDR3 consists of 18 residues. The junction had 7 bases not matched to a gene; V was cut back by 1 base and J by 1 base. The V gene's germline CDR1 is SNHLY and CDR2 FYNNEI. In the authors' workflow: Reference gene primer amplification in the assay estimated nucleated cell counts. The table came from immunoSEQ multiplex PCR; TCRdb's copy has only in-frame clones and leaves some out. V and J calls and clone size come straight from that table; D and trimming were deduced from the DNA. The repertoire has around 95,000 clones, roughly nine tenths of them found once; the top ten carry about 2.2%. Sequencing was done on a sample of peripheral blood. The origin of this receptor is a man aged 50 or older with active COVID-19. V gene TRBV2 combines with J gene TRBJ2-3, with 11 bases matching TRBD2. CDR3 residues: CASSEGGLAGGRTDTQYF. The CDR3 DNA reads TGTGCCAGCAGTGAAGGCGGGCTAGCGGGAGGCCGCACAGATACGCAGTATTTT.